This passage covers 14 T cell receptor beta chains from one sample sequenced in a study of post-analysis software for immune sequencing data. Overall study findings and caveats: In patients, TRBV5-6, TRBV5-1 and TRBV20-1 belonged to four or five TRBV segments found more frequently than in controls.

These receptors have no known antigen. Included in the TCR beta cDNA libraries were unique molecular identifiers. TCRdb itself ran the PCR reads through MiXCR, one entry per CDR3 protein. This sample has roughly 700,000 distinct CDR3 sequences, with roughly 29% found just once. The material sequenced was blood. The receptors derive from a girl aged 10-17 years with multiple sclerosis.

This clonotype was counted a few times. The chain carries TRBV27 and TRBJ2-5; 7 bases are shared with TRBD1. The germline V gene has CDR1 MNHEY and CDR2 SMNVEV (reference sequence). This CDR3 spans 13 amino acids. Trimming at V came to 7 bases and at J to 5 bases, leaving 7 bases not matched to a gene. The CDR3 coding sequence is TGTGCCAGCAAGGGGCGAGGGGGCGAGACCCAGTACTTC. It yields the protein CASKGRGGETQYF.

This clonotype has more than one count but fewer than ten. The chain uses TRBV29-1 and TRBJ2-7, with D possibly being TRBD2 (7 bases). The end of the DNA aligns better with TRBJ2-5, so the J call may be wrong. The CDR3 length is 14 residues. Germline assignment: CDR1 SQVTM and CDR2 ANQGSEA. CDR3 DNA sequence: TGCAGCGTTGAAGAGAGGGGGGGCGGTGAGACCCAGTACTTC. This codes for CSVEERGGGETQYF.

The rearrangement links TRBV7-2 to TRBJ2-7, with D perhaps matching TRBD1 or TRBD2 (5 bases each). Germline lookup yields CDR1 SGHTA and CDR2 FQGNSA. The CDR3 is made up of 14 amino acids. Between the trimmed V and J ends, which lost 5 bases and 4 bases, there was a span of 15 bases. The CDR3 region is CASSPSSGGYEQYF. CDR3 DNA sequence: TGTGCCAGCAGCCCCTCGTCTGGGGGTTACGAGCAGTACTTC.

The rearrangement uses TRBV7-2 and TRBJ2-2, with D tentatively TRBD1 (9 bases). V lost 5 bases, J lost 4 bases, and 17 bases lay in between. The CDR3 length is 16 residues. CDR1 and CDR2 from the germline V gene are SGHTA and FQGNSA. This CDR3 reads CASSRGGQGGTGELFF. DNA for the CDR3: TGTGCCAGCAGCCGGGGGGGACAGGGCGGCACCGGGGAGCTGTTTTTT.

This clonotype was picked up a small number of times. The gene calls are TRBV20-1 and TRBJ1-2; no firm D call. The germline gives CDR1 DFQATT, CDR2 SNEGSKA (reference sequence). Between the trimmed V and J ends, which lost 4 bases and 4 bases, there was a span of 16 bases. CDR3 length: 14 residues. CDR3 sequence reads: CSATFNQASYGYTF. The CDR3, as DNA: TGCAGTGCTACTTTCAACCAGGCTTCCTATGGCTACACCTTC.

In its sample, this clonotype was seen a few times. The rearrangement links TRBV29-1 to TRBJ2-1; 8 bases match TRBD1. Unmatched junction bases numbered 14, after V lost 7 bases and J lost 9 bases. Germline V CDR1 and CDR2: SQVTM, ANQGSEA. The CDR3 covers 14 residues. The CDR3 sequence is CSAGLRTGWSEQFF. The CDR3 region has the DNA TGCAGCGCGGGATTAAGGACAGGGTGGAGTGAGCAGTTCTTC.

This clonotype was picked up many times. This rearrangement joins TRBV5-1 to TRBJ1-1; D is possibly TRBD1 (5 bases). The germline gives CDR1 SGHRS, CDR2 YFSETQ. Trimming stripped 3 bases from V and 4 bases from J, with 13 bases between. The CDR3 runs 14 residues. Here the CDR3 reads CASSYNAGGTEAFF. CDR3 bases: TGCGCCAGCAGCTATAACGCCGGGGGCACTGAAGCTTTCTTT.

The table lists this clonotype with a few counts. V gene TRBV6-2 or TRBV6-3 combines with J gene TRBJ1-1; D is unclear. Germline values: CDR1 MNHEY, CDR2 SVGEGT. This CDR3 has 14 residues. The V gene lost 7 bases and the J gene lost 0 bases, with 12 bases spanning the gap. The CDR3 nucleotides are TGTGCCAGCATTTCAGAGTGGGTGAACACTGAAGCTTTCTTT. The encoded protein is CASISEWVNTEAFF.

In DNA form, the CDR3 reads TGCAGTGCTTTTCCAGGACTAGCGGGAGGTTCCTACGAGCAGTACTTC. It specifies CSAFPGLAGGSYEQYF. The chain has TRBV20-1 and TRBJ2-4; the match to TRBD2 covers 14 bases. The J call may be faulty, since TRBJ2-7 better matches the DNA end. Germline V gene sequence: CDR1 DFQATT, CDR2 SNEGSKA (reference sequence). The CDR3 loop spans 16 amino acids.

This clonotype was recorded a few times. The CDR3 reads CSVGTSGRVGETQYF. The DNA for the CDR3 is TGCAGCGTGGGGACTAGCGGGAGGGTCGGGGAGACCCAGTACTTC. The V call is TRBV29-1, the J call TRBJ2-5, with TRBD2 identical over 16 bases. Germline loops: CDR1 SQVTM, CDR2 ANQGSEA. The V gene end was trimmed by 6 bases and the J gene end by 5 bases; junction bases not matched to a gene: 6. This CDR3 has 15 amino acids.

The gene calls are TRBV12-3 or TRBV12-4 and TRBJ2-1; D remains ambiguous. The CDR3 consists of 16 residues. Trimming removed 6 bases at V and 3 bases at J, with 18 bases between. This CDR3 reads CASSPPLGPVYNEQFF. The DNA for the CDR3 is TGTGCCAGCAGCCCTCCTCTTGGGCCAGTCTACAATGAGCAGTTCTTC.

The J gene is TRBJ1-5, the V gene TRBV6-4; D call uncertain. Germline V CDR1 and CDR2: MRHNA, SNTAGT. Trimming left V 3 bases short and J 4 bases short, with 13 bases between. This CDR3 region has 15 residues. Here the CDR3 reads CASSEHGLENQPQHF. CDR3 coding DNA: TGTGCCAGCAGTGAGCACGGGCTGGAAAATCAGCCCCAGCATTTT.

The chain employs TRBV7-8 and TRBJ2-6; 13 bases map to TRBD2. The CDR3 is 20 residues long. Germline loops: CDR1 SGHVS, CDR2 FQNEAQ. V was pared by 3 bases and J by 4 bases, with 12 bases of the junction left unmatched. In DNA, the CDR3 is TGTGCCAGCAGCTTGGACGTTCGGACTAGCGGGGGCATGGGGGCCAACGTCCTGACTTTC. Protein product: CASSLDVRTSGGMGANVLTF. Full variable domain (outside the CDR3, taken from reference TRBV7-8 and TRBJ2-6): GAGVSQSPRYKVAKRGQDVALRCDPISGHVSLFWYQQALGQGPEFLTYFQNEAQLDKSGLPSDRFFAERPEGSVSTLKIQRTQQEDSAVYLCASSLDVRTSGGMGANVLTFGAGSRLTVL.

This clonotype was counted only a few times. The CDR3 nucleotides read TGTGCCAGCAGCTTAGGTCTGGGATTCACCACGAAGGGTGAGCAGTACTTC. Translating it yields CASSLGLGFTTKGEQYF. The chain carries TRBV7-2 and TRBJ2-7; D not certain. The CDR3 runs 17 residues. Per the germline V gene, CDR1 is SGHTA and CDR2 is FQGNSA. V dropped 1 base and J dropped 7 bases, with 23 bases sitting between them.